A single sample is the source of the 13 T cell receptor beta chains below, sequenced in a study of blood T cell repertoires in COVID-19. The repertoire was sequenced with immunoSEQ multiplex PCR; TCRdb's copy has only in-frame clones and lacks some. The sample records fewer than 250,000 clones, around four fifths being singletons. The specimen sequenced was peripheral blood. The receptors were sampled from a woman aged 55 to 70 with active or convalescent COVID-19.

This chain joins TRBV3-1 (or the pseudogene TRBV3-2) and TRBJ2-1, with D perhaps TRBD1 (5 bases). The CDR3 covers 16 residues. Between the trimmed V and J ends, which lost 1 base and 0 bases, there was a span of 10 bases. CDR1 and CDR2 (germline): LGHDT, YNNKEL (reference sequence). The CDR3 protein is CASSQGQGSSYNEQFF. Written as DNA, the CDR3 is TGTGCCAGCAGCCAAGGGCAGGGAAGCTCCTACAATGAGCAGTTCTTC.

The chain is built from TRBV19 and TRBJ1-2; D is unclear. V lost 5 bases, J lost 4 bases, and 14 bases lay in between. Germline V lookup: CDR1 LNHDA, CDR2 SQIVND (reference sequence). The CDR3 is 14 residues long. The CDR3 here is CASSSRRTSYGYTF. The CDR3 nucleotides read TGTGCCAGTAGTTCAAGGAGAACCTCCTATGGCTACACCTTC.

The CDR3 DNA is TGTGCCAGCAAGGCAGGGCAAGAGACCCAGTACTTC. Its translation is CASKAGQETQYF. The V call is TRBV2, the J call TRBJ2-5; weak D call: TRBD1 (5 bases). There are 12 residues in the CDR3. Germline CDR1 is SNHLY and CDR2 is FYNNEI. Trimming removed 7 bases at V and 2 bases at J, with 8 bases between.

The count of this clone is one. This chain joins TRBV5-5 and TRBJ1-2; TRBD1 aligns across 8 bases. Losses at the gene ends were 0 bases for V and 7 bases for J; bases not matched to a gene: 8. The length of the CDR3 is 15 residues. Germline loops: CDR1 SGHKS, CDR2 YYEKEE (reference sequence). The CDR3 spells CASSLAPGQGGGYTF. In nucleotides, the CDR3 is TGTGCCAGCAGCTTGGCCCCAGGACAGGGTGGTGGCTACACCTTC.

The J gene is TRBJ2-1, the V gene TRBV7-9, with a possible D match to TRBD2 (6 bases). The CDR3 contains 15 residues. Germline-derived CDR1 and CDR2 are SEHNR and FQNEAQ (reference sequence). Trimming cost V 2 bases and J 2 bases, with 10 bases left between them. The CDR3 nucleotides read TGTGCCAGCAGCTTATCTAGCGTCACCTACAATGAGCAGTTCTTC. It encodes CASSLSSVTYNEQFF.

J is TRBJ1-4 and V is TRBV11-3, with D tentatively TRBD1 (5 bases). V was shortened by 5 bases and J by 6 bases, with 16 bases between the two germline ends. The CDR3 length is 15 residues. Germline V gene data show CDR1 as SGHNT and CDR2 as YENEEA. The CDR3 nucleotides are TGTGCCAGCAGCCCGCGGGACGGACATCATGAAAAACTGTTTTTT. Amino acid sequence: CASSPRDGHHEKLFF.

The chain recombines TRBV7-2 with TRBJ1-6; D is possibly TRBD1 (5 bases). The CDR3 contains 16 residues. V was pared by 2 bases and J by 6 bases, with 14 bases between. The germline V gene has CDR1 SGHTA and CDR2 FQGNSA. CDR3 residues: CASSLSSGLSNSPLHF. CDR3 bases: TGTGCCAGCAGCTTAAGCTCAGGGTTATCTAATTCACCCCTCCACTTT.

In DNA form, the CDR3 reads TGTGCCAGCAGTTACCTGGGGACAGGGACTTCACCCCTCCACTTT. Translating it yields CASSYLGTGTSPLHF. J is TRBJ1-6 and V is TRBV6-5, with 9 bases matching TRBD1. This CDR3 contains 15 residues. V lost 2 bases, J lost 9 bases, and 5 bases stayed unmatched. In germline, CDR1 is MNHEY, CDR2 SVGAGI.

The chain employs TRBV7-6 and TRBJ2-7, with TRBD1 as a possible D gene (6 bases). With 2 bases removed from V and 2 bases from J, the gap between germline ends came to 10 bases. From germline, CDR1 is SGHVS and CDR2 FNYEAQ. This CDR3 region has 14 residues. CDR3 protein: CASSLKDSPYEQYF. DNA of the CDR3: TGTGCCAGCAGCTTAAAGGACAGCCCCTACGAGCAGTACTTC.

The chain has TRBV4-1 and TRBJ1-5; D is undetermined. The CDR3 consists of 13 residues. Germline V lookup: CDR1 MGHRA, CDR2 YSYEKL. V was pared by 0 bases and J by 5 bases, with 5 bases between. CDR3 residues: CASSQDPHQPQHF. CDR3 DNA: TGCGCCAGCAGCCAAGATCCTCATCAGCCCCAGCATTTT.

The rearrangement joins TRBV2 to TRBJ1-4; 11 bases match TRBD1. Looked up from germline, CDR1 is SNHLY and CDR2 is FYNNEI. CDR3 length: 12 amino acids. The ends lost 6 bases at V and 9 bases at J; junction bases unmatched: 0. The DNA for the CDR3 is TGTGCCAGCAGGGACAGGGGGCAAAAACTGTTTTTT. Its protein is CASRDRGQKLFF.

The gene calls are TRBV7-9 and TRBJ1-4; TRBD1 matches 7 bases. Germline CDR1 reads SEHNR; CDR2 reads FQNEAQ (reference sequence). V dropped 5 bases and J dropped 3; count of bases not matched to a gene: 6. The CDR3 covers 15 residues. The CDR3 region has the DNA TGTGCCAGCAGCAAAACAGGGGTGCCTAATGAAAAACTGTTTTTT. Its protein is CASSKTGVPNEKLFF.

The chain combines TRBV7-3 with TRBJ2-2; 9 bases fit TRBD2. CDR1 SGHTA and CDR2 FQGTGA come from the germline V gene. J was trimmed by 2 bases and V by 9 bases; bases with no gene match: 4. This CDR3 has 14 amino acids. The CDR3 DNA reads as TGTGCCAGTTCTAGCGGGACAAACACCGGGGAGCTGTTTTTT. Its protein is CASSSGTNTGELFF.